Each of the 21 T cell receptor beta chains below was sequenced from the same sample in a study of T-cell reconstitution after alpha-beta-depleted transplantation in children. Unique molecular identifiers were incorporated into the prepared TCRbeta library. TCRdb re-called the PCR reads through MiXCR, storing one row per CDR3 protein. This sample carries 500,000 or so distinct CDR3 sequences, less than 35% of them seen once, and the ten largest clones take more than 2%. The source was PBMCs from the stem cell graft donor, collected from the stem cell graft. All receptors derive from a human donor who donated a stem cell graft to a child with aplastic anemia.

This clonotype was seen more than once but under ten times. J is TRBJ1-2 and V is TRBV7-2, with 11 bases lining up with TRBD1. CDR3 length: 16 residues. Germline V CDR1 and CDR2: SGHTA, FQGNSA. Trimming cost V 5 bases and J 4 bases; bases outside gene matches: 9. The CDR3 sequence is CASSQPGTGGPYGYTF. The DNA for the CDR3 is TGTGCCAGCAGCCAACCAGGGACAGGGGGTCCCTATGGCTACACCTTC.

The chain combines TRBV5-5 with TRBJ2-7; TRBD2 is a possible D gene (5 bases). The germline V and J ends were trimmed by 1 base and 0 bases, with 8 bases remaining between them. The germline V gene has CDR1 SGHKS and CDR2 YYEKEE (reference sequence). This CDR3 has 14 residues. CDR3 DNA sequence: TGTGCCAGCAGCTTGTCGGGAACCTCCTACGAGCAGTACGTC. Residues: CASSLSGTSYEQYV.

The table lists this clonotype with a few counts. This chain joins TRBV7-8 and TRBJ2-2; TRBD2 agrees at 8 bases. With V trimmed by 5 bases and J by 6 bases, 5 bases remained unmatched. Per the germline V gene, CDR1 is SGHVS and CDR2 is FQNEAQ. The CDR3 is 14 residues long. The CDR3 DNA follows: TGTGCCAGCAGCATGGGACTAGAAGCCGGGGAGCTGTTTTTT. Protein: CASSMGLEAGELFF.

This chain links TRBV6-5 with TRBJ1-2; D is unresolved. The length of the CDR3 is 15 residues. Trimming left V 2 bases short and J 4 bases short, with 14 bases between. The germline gives CDR1 MNHEY, CDR2 SVGAGI. CDR3 in DNA: TGTGCCAGCAGTTACGATGTAGGATCCAGCTATGGCTACACCTTC. It specifies CASSYDVGSSYGYTF.

This clonotype was observed a single time. J is TRBJ2-3 and V is TRBV24-1, with TRBD2 matching 8 bases. The CDR3 spans 16 residues. The germline CDR1 and CDR2 sequences are KGHDR and SFDVKD. V was pared by 3 bases and J by 4 bases, with 8 bases of the junction left unmatched. CDR3 sequence: CATSDPKGLGADTQYF. The CDR3, as DNA: TGTGCCACCAGTGATCCCAAGGGACTAGGGGCAGATACGCAGTATTTT.

The gene calls are TRBV5-1 and TRBJ1-4; 9 bases agree with TRBD1. Germline CDR1 is SGHRS and CDR2 is YFSETQ. V gave up 7 bases and J gave up 4 bases; unmatched junction bases: 5. The CDR3 extends over 14 amino acids. CDR3 region: CASRTGGSNEKLFF. In DNA, the CDR3 is TGCGCCAGCCGCACAGGGGGCAGTAATGAAAAACTGTTTTTT.

The genes are TRBV13 and TRBJ2-7, with 7 bases that match TRBD1. CDR3 length equals 13 residues. The trim removed 5 bases at V and 3 bases at J, leaving 4 bases unmatched. The V gene's germline CDR1 is PRHDT and CDR2 FYEKMQ (reference sequence). CDR3 in DNA: TGTGCCAGCAGCAAACGGACAGGCTACGAGCAGTACGTC. This sequence encodes CASSKRTGYEQYV.

The chain joins TRBV20-1 to TRBJ1-1; tentative D call: TRBD1 (5 bases). This CDR3 has 15 residues. Trimming cost V 3 bases and J 0 bases, with 14 bases left between them. From germline, CDR1 is DFQATT and CDR2 SNEGSKA (reference sequence). CDR3 bases: TGCAGTGCTAGGGGCGATGGGGGGATGAACACTGAAGCTTTCTTT. This gives the protein CSARGDGGMNTEAFF.

The CDR3 region has the DNA TGCAGTGCTAGGGGACAAGAGCAGTTCTTC. This gives the protein CSARGQEQFF. The chain combines TRBV20-1 with TRBJ2-1; maybe TRBD1 (6 bases). Trimming pared 3 bases from V and 10 bases from J, leaving 7 bases between. The CDR3 has 10 amino acids. Germline values: CDR1 DFQATT, CDR2 SNEGSKA (reference sequence).

This clonotype was counted a few times. The chain uses TRBV6-1 and TRBJ1-1; D unclear. CDR1 and CDR2 from the germline V gene are MNHNS and SASEGT. The CDR3 extends over 14 amino acids. The V gene lost 6 bases and the J gene lost 10 bases, with 21 bases spanning the gap. This CDR3 reads CASSPTSILLGAFF. In nucleotides, the CDR3 is TGTGCCAGCAGCCCCACTTCCATACTCTTGGGAGCTTTCTTT.

The J gene is TRBJ1-1, the V gene TRBV9; 7 bases align to TRBD1. Germline V gene sequence: CDR1 SGDLS, CDR2 YYNGEE. The CDR3 is 14 residues long. After removal of 3 bases from V and 4 bases from J, the junction contained 6 bases not matched to a gene. The CDR3 loop is CASSARQGGTEAFF. CDR3 nucleotides: TGTGCCAGCAGCGCGAGACAGGGCGGCACTGAAGCTTTCTTT. Looking up the rest from reference TRBV9 and TRBJ1-1 gives the full variable domain: DSGVTQTPKHLITATGQRVTLRCSPRSGDLSVYWYQQSLDQGLQFLIQYYNGEERAKGNILERFSAQQFPDLHSELNLSSLELGDSALYFCASSARQGGTEAFFGQGTRLTVV.

This chain links TRBV12-3 or TRBV12-4 with TRBJ2-1, with D perhaps matching TRBD2 (5 bases). Trimming shortened V by 6 bases and J by 3 bases, and 18 bases separated the two germline ends. The CDR3 is made up of 16 amino acids. For the CDR3, the DNA is TGTGCCAGCAGCCCGACCGTGGGCGGGTTCTACAATGAGCAGTTCTTC. It translates to CASSPTVGGFYNEQFF.

This clonotype was found a few times. The chain recombines TRBV7-2 with TRBJ2-7, with a possible D match to TRBD2 (6 bases). Germline V CDR1 and CDR2: SGHTA, FQGNSA. This CDR3 comprises 13 residues. Between the trimmed V and J ends, which lost 4 bases and 3 bases, there was a span of 10 bases. The CDR3 here is CASSSGTLYEQYF. CDR3 in DNA: TGTGCCAGCAGCTCCGGGACTCTCTACGAGCAGTACTTC.

Turning to this clonotype: The junction shows a germline mismatch at one end, possibly a read error. The chain uses TRBV19 and TRBJ1-6; 7 bases are a match to TRBD1. CDR1 and CDR2 (germline): LNHDA, SQIVND (reference sequence). This CDR3 has 17 residues. CDR3 amino acids: CASSGTRQGGDNSALHF. CDR3 DNA sequence: TGTGCCAGTAGTGGAACAAGACAGGGTGGGGATAATTCAGCCCTCCACTTT.

This clonotype was recorded a few times. This rearrangement joins TRBV27 to TRBJ1-2; 7 bases map to TRBD1. J lost 7 bases, V lost 4 bases, and 12 bases had no gene match. CDR1 is MNHEY, CDR2 SMNVEV, per germline (reference sequence). CDR3 length: 15 residues. The CDR3 DNA reads TGTGCCAGCAGTTCTACAGGGGCCCCAGGCGTTGGCTACACCTTC. Translation gives CASSSTGAPGVGYTF.

This clonotype has more than one count but fewer than ten. The V call is TRBV6-2 or TRBV6-3, the J call TRBJ2-7; possibly TRBD1 or TRBD2 for D (6 bases each). This CDR3 comprises 14 residues. V gave up 9 bases and J gave up 3 bases, with 18 bases separating them. Germline assignment: CDR1 MNHEY and CDR2 SVGEGT. The CDR3 spells CASTGGSGGYEQYV. The CDR3 DNA reads TGTGCCAGTACCGGGGGCTCAGGTGGCTACGAGCAGTACGTC.

The gene calls are TRBV7-6 and TRBJ2-5; 8 nucleotides match TRBD1. The V gene's germline CDR1 is SGHVS and CDR2 FNYEAQ. This CDR3 region has 15 residues. Trimming at V came to 5 bases and at J to 7 bases, leaving 12 bases not matched to a gene. CDR3 sequence (DNA): TGTGCCAGCAGCCCGACAGGGGCAGGCTTGGGGACCCAGTACTTC. As protein: CASSPTGAGLGTQYF.

This clonotype was recorded a few times. CDR3 amino acids: CASSVRDTSYNEQFF. The CDR3 bases are TGTGCCAGCAGTGTCCGGGACACATCCTACAATGAGCAGTTCTTC. The chain links TRBV12-3 or TRBV12-4 to TRBJ2-1; weak D call: TRBD1 (6 bases). The V end was cut by 5 bases, the J end by 1 base, with 12 bases between. CDR3 length: 15 residues.

The genes are TRBV6-5 and TRBJ2-1, with 12 positions matching TRBD2. This CDR3 has 19 amino acids. CDR1 and CDR2 (germline): MNHEY, SVGAGI. The junction had 8 bases not matched to a gene; V was cut back by 2 bases and J by 0 bases. CDR3 loop: CASSYVTSGRSISYNEQFF. CDR3 nucleotides: TGTGCCAGCAGTTACGTGACTAGCGGGAGAAGTATCTCCTACAATGAGCAGTTCTTC.

V is TRBV29-1 and J is TRBJ1-2; D not certain. The CDR3 extends over 15 amino acids. Germline CDR1 and CDR2: SQVTM and ANQGSEA. Deletions cut 6 bases from V and 6 bases from J, with 23 bases between. The CDR3 nucleotides are TGCAGCGTCGACCGCCCGGTAGGCATACAGCATGGCTACACCTTC. Its protein product is CSVDRPVGIQHGYTF.

This clonotype has a single count. The chain carries TRBV19 and TRBJ2-7; D not resolved. With 7 bases removed from V and 6 bases from J, the gap between germline ends came to 13 bases. This CDR3 has 12 amino acids. The germline V gene encodes CDR1 LNHDA and CDR2 SQIVND (reference sequence). The CDR3: CASTNGPGEQYF. The CDR3 coding sequence is TGTGCCAGTACCAATGGGCCTGGCGAGCAGTACTTC.